The clone carrying this T cell receptor beta chain was observed many times. Time point given: newly diagnosed GD, antithyroid drugs for less than 3 months. RNA from PBMCs was the source of the TCR library. Diagnoses of Graves' disease were made by American Thyroid Association guidelines. Germline CDR1 reads LNHNV; CDR2 reads YYDKDF (reference sequence). The CDR3 has 17 amino acids. V was clipped by 1 base and J by 4 bases; unmatched bases: 3. This specimen comes from a study of regulatory T cells in long-lasting Graves disease. CDR3-region Arm-PCR and iRepertoire HTBI primers produced the TCR beta libraries. TCRdb used MiXCR to reprocess the multiplex PCR reads, holding one entry per CDR3 protein. The profile shows about 520,000 distinct CDR3 sequences, about 11% of them singletons. These data were also reused for a study on T cells in Graves' hyperthyroidism and ophthalmopathy. That source notes: Most clonotypes expanded in the thyroid (above 0.001) were also present in blood.

The chain links TRBV15 to TRBJ2-2, with 13 nucleotides matching TRBD2. Sample: peripheral blood mononuclear cells (PBMCs), taken at new diagnosis, from a patient treated with antithyroid drugs. The sequence derives from a woman under 40 with Graves disease. As DNA, the CDR3 is TGTGCCACCAGCAGAGTACGACTAGCGGGAGGCACCGGGGAGCTGTTTTTT. As protein: CATSRVRLAGGTGELFF.